Described below is a single T cell receptor (beta chain) sequence and its context. Its antigen is currently unknown. V gave up 4 bases and J gave up 0 bases, with 9 bases separating them. Germline V gene sequence: CDR1 LGHDT, CDR2 YNNKEL (reference sequence). This CDR3 contains 15 residues. This entry is derived from a study of T cell responses to AZD1222 COVID-19 vaccine. This table comes from immunoSEQ multiplex PCR, and its TCRdb copy is limited to in-frame clones, with some not included. The sample yields some 120,000 clones, around 83% seen once. Study-wide results and caveats: At baseline, just 5 or 6 AZD1222 recipients tested seropositive. Spike-specific TCR repertoires showed rising breadth and depth after two AZD1222 doses. The donor cohort was predominantly white British with a female majority, and clonal diversity may have been underestimated.

The sequences come from peripheral blood, collected on day 0 of AZD1222 vaccination. This clonotype was obtained from an adult in good health. The genes are TRBV3-1 (or the pseudogene TRBV3-2) and TRBJ1-4; D perhaps matches TRBD1 (6 bases). The CDR3 spells CASSPRTATNEKLFF. In nucleotides, the CDR3 is TGTGCCAGCAGCCCTCGGACAGCAACTAATGAAAAACTGTTTTTT.